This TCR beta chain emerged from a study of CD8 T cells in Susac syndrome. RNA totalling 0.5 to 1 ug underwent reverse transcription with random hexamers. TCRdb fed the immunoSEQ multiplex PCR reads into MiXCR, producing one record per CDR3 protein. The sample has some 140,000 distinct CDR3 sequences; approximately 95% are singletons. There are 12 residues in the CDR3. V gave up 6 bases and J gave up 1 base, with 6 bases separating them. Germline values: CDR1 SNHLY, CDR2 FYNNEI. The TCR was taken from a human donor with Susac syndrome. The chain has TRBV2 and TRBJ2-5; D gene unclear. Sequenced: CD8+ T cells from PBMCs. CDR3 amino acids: CASRGIQETQYF. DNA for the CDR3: TGTGCCAGCAGGGGAATCCAAGAGACCCAGTACTTC.